The next 19 T cell receptor beta chains were all read from a single sample in a study of regulatory T cells in long-lasting Graves disease. Arm-PCR of CDR3 regions with iRepertoire HTBI primers generated TCR beta libraries. TCRdb used MiXCR to reprocess the multiplex PCR reads, holding one entry per CDR3 protein. Among hundreds of thousands of distinct CDR3 sequences, approximately 15% were seen once, and the ten largest hold about 32%. Time point: newly diagnosed GD, antithyroid drugs for less than 3 months. PBMC RNA served as the TCR library source. These same records also appear under a second study, on T cells in Graves' hyperthyroidism and ophthalmopathy.

Material: peripheral blood mononuclear cells (PBMCs), obtained at new diagnosis, from a patient treated with antithyroid drugs. All receptors derive from a man aged 35 to 55 with Graves disease.

This clonotype appeared many times. J is TRBJ2-2 and V is TRBV6-1, with TRBD2 matching 7 bases. Unmatched junction bases numbered 11, after V lost 6 bases and J lost 4 bases. The CDR3 is made up of 16 amino acids. Germline V lookup: CDR1 MNHNS, CDR2 SASEGT. The CDR3 sequence: CASRGPGLLSTGELFF. The CDR3 nucleotides read TGTGCCAGCAGAGGCCCGGGACTACTTAGCACCGGGGAGCTGTTTTTT.

This clonotype was counted many times. The chain employs TRBV28 and TRBJ1-1, with 9 bases fitting TRBD1. Losses at the gene ends were 6 bases for V and 4 bases for J; bases not matched to a gene: 9. Germline lookup yields CDR1 MDHEN and CDR2 SYDVKM. This CDR3 is 15 amino acids long. CDR3: CASRIQQGAGTEAFF. The CDR3 region has the DNA TGTGCCAGCAGAATCCAACAGGGGGCAGGCACTGAAGCTTTCTTT.

V usage is TRBV3-1 and J usage is TRBJ2-1; D is tentatively TRBD1 or TRBD2 (5 bases each). V was shortened by 4 bases and J by 7 bases, with 14 bases between the two germline ends. CDR1 and CDR2 (germline): LGHDT, YNNKEL (reference sequence). This CDR3 contains 14 residues. CDR3 loop: CASSRIGTDNEQFF. The CDR3 nucleotides are TGTGCCAGCAGCCGTATCGGGACCGATAATGAGCAGTTCTTC.

The CDR3 DNA sequence: TGTGCCAGCAGCTTAGAATGGTGGGAGACCCAGTACTTC. It specifies CASSLEWWETQYF. The chain is built from TRBV7-2 and TRBJ2-5; D uncertain. Germline loops: CDR1 SGHTA, CDR2 FQGNSA. CDR3 length: 13 amino acids. V was clipped by 1 base and J by 5 bases, with 8 bases between them.

This clonotype occurred a few times. V usage is TRBV4-1 and J usage is TRBJ1-6, with TRBD1 as a possible D gene (6 bases). This CDR3 has 15 amino acids. V dropped 2 bases and J dropped 6 bases, with 11 bases sitting between them. Germline V gene sequence: CDR1 MGHRA, CDR2 YSYEKL. CDR3 in DNA: TGCGCCAGCAGCCAACACAGGACAGCTAATTCACCCCTCCACTTT. Translated: CASSQHRTANSPLHF.

This rearrangement joins TRBV7-2 to TRBJ1-2, with 8 bases identical to TRBD1. The CDR3 has 15 residues. Germline V CDR1 and CDR2: SGHTA, FQGNSA. Germline trimming cut 3 bases from V and 8 bases from J; bases unmatched to any gene: 11. CDR3 region: CASSFSRQGAQGYTF. Written as DNA, the CDR3 is TGTGCCAGCAGCTTTAGTCGGCAGGGGGCGCAAGGCTACACCTTC.

The chain uses TRBV12-3 or TRBV12-4 and TRBJ1-4; tentative D call: TRBD1 (6 bases). The CDR3 loop spans 19 amino acids. Trimming took 0 bases from V and 3 from J, leaving 20 bases between them. The DNA for the CDR3 is TGTGCCAGCAGTTTAGCGATATGGACAGTTAGAGGGGCTAATGAAAAACTGTTTTTT. Encoded protein: CASSLAIWTVRGANEKLFF.

Ten or more counts support this clonotype. The chain joins TRBV5-8 to TRBJ2-5; TRBD2 agrees at 7 bases. The junction had 8 bases not matched to a gene; V was cut back by 2 bases and J by 1 base. The CDR3 has 16 amino acids. Germline assignment: CDR1 SGHTS and CDR2 YDEGEE. This CDR3 reads CASSLLGRGIQETQYF. CDR3 nucleotide sequence: TGTGCCAGCAGCTTATTAGGGCGGGGGATCCAAGAGACCCAGTACTTC.

Many counts were recorded for this clonotype. In DNA, the CDR3 is TGTGCCAGCGATACAAGCTGGACAGCAGATACGCAGTATTTT. Translating it yields CASDTSWTADTQYF. This sequence joins TRBV28 and TRBJ2-3, with a tentative D call TRBD1 (6 bases). The CDR3 runs 14 residues. In germline, CDR1 is MDHEN, CDR2 SYDVKM. V was clipped by 8 bases and J by 4 bases, with 16 bases between them.

The rearrangement links TRBV5-1 to TRBJ1-4; D may be TRBD1 (5 bases). Trimming pared 4 bases from V and 4 bases from J, leaving 11 bases between. The CDR3 covers 14 residues. Germline loops: CDR1 SGHRS, CDR2 YFSETQ. CDR3 sequence: CASSPRGSNEKLFF. The CDR3 bases are TGCGCCAGCAGCCCACGGGGGAGTAATGAAAAACTGTTTTTT.

The V gene is TRBV4-3, the J gene TRBJ2-7; no clear D gene. CDR3 length: 14 amino acids. CDR1 LGHNA and CDR2 YSLEER come from the germline V gene. V was pared by 9 bases and J by 1 base, with 16 bases between. The CDR3 nucleotides are TGCGCCAGTTCTAAGACGGCAGGTTCCTACGAGCAGTACTTC. As protein: CASSKTAGSYEQYF.

As concerns this clonotype: A read error may explain this, as a much larger clone is one base away. The chain links TRBV5-1 to TRBJ1-3; 8 bases fit TRBD1. Per germline, CDR1 SGHRS and CDR2 YFSETQ. The CDR3 has 14 amino acids. CDR3 region: CASSLDRVGNTIYF. CDR3 DNA: TGTGCCAGCAGCTTGGACAGGGTTGGAAACACCATATATTTT.

This clonotype was detected many times. The V gene is TRBV6-1, the J gene TRBJ1-1, with TRBD1 matching 7 bases. This CDR3 spans 14 amino acids. Per the germline V gene, CDR1 is MNHNS and CDR2 is SASEGT. V lost 4 bases to trimming and J lost 3 bases; unmatched junction nucleotides: 5. The CDR3 DNA reads as TGTGCCAGCAGTGCCGAGGGGGCTTACACTGAAGCTTTCTTT. As protein: CASSAEGAYTEAFF.

This clonotype showed up just a few times. The genes are TRBV7-6 and TRBJ1-2; 9 bases align to TRBD1. The germline gives CDR1 SGHVS, CDR2 FNYEAQ. V was pared by 5 bases and J by 8 bases, with 9 bases of the junction left unmatched. There are 14 residues in the CDR3. This CDR3 is CASSPWDREGGYTF. DNA for the CDR3: TGTGCCAGCAGCCCATGGGACAGGGAGGGAGGCTACACCTTC.

This chain joins TRBV6-9 and TRBJ2-1; 8 bases match TRBD2. The CDR3 has 14 amino acids. Germline V CDR1 and CDR2: MNHGY, SVAAGI. V was clipped by 3 bases and J by 9 bases; unmatched bases: 7. CDR3 residues: CASSYTSGHGEQFF. CDR3 DNA: TGTGCCAGCAGTTACACTAGCGGCCATGGTGAGCAGTTCTTC.

Written as DNA, the CDR3 is TGTGCCAGCAGATACCTCGGGCGGGACACTGAAGCTTTCTTT. Its protein is CASRYLGRDTEAFF. The gene calls are TRBV12-3 or TRBV12-4 and TRBJ1-1, with unresolved D. The CDR3 runs to 14 residues. Trimming took off 6 bases at V and 3 bases at J, with 14 bases between the two ends.

The chain carries TRBV5-1 and TRBJ2-7, with a possible D match to TRBD2 (6 bases). CDR3 length: 18 residues. Trimming took 5 bases from V and 2 from J, leaving 26 bases between them. CDR1 and CDR2 (germline): SGHRS, YFSETQ. The CDR3, as DNA: TGCGCCAGCAGACTGCTGGGGGGAGATCAATATAATCCCTACGAGCAGTACTTC. It is translated as CASRLLGGDQYNPYEQYF.

Comments on this clonotype: A much larger clone sits a single nucleotide away, making a read error possible. This rearrangement joins TRBV7-2 to TRBJ2-5; tentatively, D is TRBD2 (6 bases). The CDR3 totals 15 residues. The germline V gene has CDR1 SGHTA and CDR2 FQGNSA. The V end lost 1 base, the J end lost 1 base, and 10 bases lay between the germline ends. CDR3 bases: TGTGCCAGCAGCTTAGACCGGGGGTGCCAAGAGACCCAGTACTTC. It is translated as CASSLDRGCQETQYF.

The chain has TRBV5-6 and TRBJ1-6; D is uncertain. The V end lost 0 bases, the J end lost 7 bases, and 11 bases lay between the germline ends. CDR3 length equals 15 residues. Germline-derived CDR1 and CDR2 are SGHDT and YYEEEE. For the CDR3, the DNA is TGTGCCAGCAGCTTGGTTGATGCCACCAATTCACCCCTCCACTTT. Protein: CASSLVDATNSPLHF. Using reference TRBV5-6 and TRBJ1-6 for the parts outside the CDR3, the full variable domain is DAGVTQSPTHLIKTRGQQVTLRCSPKSGHDTVSWYQQALGQGPQFIFQYYEEEERQRGNFPDRFSGHQFPNYSSELNVNALLLGDSALYLCASSLVDATNSPLHFGNGTRLTVT.